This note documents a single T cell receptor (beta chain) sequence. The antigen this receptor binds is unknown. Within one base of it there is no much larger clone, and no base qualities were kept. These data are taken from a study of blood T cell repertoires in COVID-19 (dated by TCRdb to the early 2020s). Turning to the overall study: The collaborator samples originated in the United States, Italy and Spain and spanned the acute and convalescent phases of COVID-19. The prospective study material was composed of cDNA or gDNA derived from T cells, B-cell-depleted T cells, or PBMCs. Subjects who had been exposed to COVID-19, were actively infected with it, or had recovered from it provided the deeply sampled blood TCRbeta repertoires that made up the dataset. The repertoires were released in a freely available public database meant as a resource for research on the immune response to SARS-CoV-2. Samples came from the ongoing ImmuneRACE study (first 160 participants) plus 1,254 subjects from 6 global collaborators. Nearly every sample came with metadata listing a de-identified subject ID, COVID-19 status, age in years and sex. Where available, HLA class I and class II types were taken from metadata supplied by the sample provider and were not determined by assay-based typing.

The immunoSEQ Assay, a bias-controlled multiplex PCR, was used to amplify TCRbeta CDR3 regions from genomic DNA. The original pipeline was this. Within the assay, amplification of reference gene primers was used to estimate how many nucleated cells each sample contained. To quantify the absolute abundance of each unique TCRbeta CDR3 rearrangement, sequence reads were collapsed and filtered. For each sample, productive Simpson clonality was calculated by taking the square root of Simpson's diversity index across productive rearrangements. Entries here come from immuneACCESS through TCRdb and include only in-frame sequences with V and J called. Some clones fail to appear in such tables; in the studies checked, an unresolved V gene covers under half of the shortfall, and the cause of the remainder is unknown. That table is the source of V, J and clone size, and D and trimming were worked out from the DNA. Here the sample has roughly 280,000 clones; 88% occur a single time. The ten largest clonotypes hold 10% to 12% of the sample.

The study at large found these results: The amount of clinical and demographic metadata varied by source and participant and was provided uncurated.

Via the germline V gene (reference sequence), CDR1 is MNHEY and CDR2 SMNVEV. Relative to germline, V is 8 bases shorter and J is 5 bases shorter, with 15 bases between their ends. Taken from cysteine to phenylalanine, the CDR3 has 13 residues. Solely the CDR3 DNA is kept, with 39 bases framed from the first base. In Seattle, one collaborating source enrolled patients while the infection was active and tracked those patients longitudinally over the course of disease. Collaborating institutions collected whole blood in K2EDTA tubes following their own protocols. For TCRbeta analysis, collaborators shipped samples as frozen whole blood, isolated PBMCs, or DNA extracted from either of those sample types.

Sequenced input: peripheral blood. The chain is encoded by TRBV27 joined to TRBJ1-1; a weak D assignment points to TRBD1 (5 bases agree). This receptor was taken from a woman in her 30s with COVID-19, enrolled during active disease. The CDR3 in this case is CASGISGYTEAFF. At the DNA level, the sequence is TGTGCCAGCGGAATATCAGGGTATACTGAAGCTTTCTTT.